Listed below are T cell receptor beta chains from one sample, sequenced in a study of T cells in Graves' hyperthyroidism and ophthalmopathy. From the multiplex PCR reads, TCRdb called clonotypes with MiXCR, one entry per CDR3 protein. The sample lists approximately 570,000 distinct CDR3 sequences, about 20% occurring once. The sequencing sample was made of blood. All receptors come from a man aged 40-49 years with Graves' ophthalmopathy. The CDR3 runs from the conserved cysteine through the conserved F or W.

TRBJ2-1,TRBV27,CATNPTPGNEQFF
TRBJ1-2,TRBV6-2/TRBV6-3,CASSLQGLIYGYTF
TRBJ2-7,TRBV12-3/TRBV12-4,CASSLSGSDYEQYF
TRBJ1-5,TRBV4-3,CASSQGASGQPQHF
TRBJ2-1,TRBV7-6,CASSPGHEQFF
TRBJ2-3,TRBV18,CASSRAERGDTQYF
TRBJ2-1,TRBV3-1,CASSLTSGHNAEQFF
TRBJ1-1,TRBV7-8,CASSLVVGNTEAFF
TRBJ1-6,TRBV6-1,CANSRSTGPLHF
TRBJ1-6,TRBV3-1,CASSQVTADNSPLHF
TRBJ1-1,TRBV7-2,CASSPGQTVGEAFF